Below, 30 T cell receptor beta chains from the same sample are listed, as sequenced in a study of blood T cell repertoires in COVID-19. The protocol was immunoSEQ multiplex PCR, while the TCRdb copy is restricted to in-frame clones and leaves out a portion. The sample yields 320,000 or so clones, around nine tenths seen once. The material sequenced was PBMCs or T cells enriched from blood (not recorded which). The receptors shown here come from a young man who had recovered from COVID-19.

The V and J genes are TRBV6-1 and TRBJ1-6; D not certain. Trimming removed 3 bases at V and 3 bases at J, with 6 bases between. The germline CDR1 and CDR2 sequences are MNHNS and SASEGT. The CDR3 runs to 14 residues. CDR3 bases: TGTGCCAGCAGTGAGGCAGTCTATAATTCACCCCTCCACTTT. This translates into CASSEAVYNSPLHF.

This chain links TRBV19 with TRBJ2-7; tentatively, D is TRBD1 (6 bases). From germline, CDR1 is LNHDA and CDR2 SQIVND (reference sequence). CDR3 length equals 15 residues. V lost 6 bases to trimming and J lost 2 bases, with 17 bases between them. Written as DNA, the CDR3 is TGTGCCAGTAGCCGAATAGAGGGGGTCGCCTACGAGCAGTACTTC. This sequence encodes CASSRIEGVAYEQYF.

This chain uses TRBV5-1 with TRBJ2-6, with D tentatively TRBD1 (6 bases). V was clipped by 0 bases and J by 2 bases, with 9 bases between them. Germline CDR1 reads SGHRS; CDR2 reads YFSETQ. The CDR3 is made up of 16 amino acids. The CDR3 spells CASSLGQEAGANVLTF. The CDR3 nucleotides read TGCGCCAGCAGCTTGGGACAGGAGGCTGGGGCCAACGTCCTGACTTTC.

This clone came up a few times. The CDR3 coding sequence is TGTGCCAGCAGCTTGGCCAGGACAGGGTGGGGAGATACGCAGTATTTT. It is translated as CASSLARTGWGDTQYF. The V and J genes are TRBV5-4 and TRBJ2-3, with 8 nucleotides matching TRBD1. CDR1 and CDR2 (germline): SGHNT, YYREEE (reference sequence). This CDR3 is built from 16 residues. V was pared by 0 bases and J by 5 bases, with 8 bases of the junction left unmatched.

This chain connects TRBV19 to TRBJ1-1, with D possibly matching TRBD1 (5 bases). The V end was cut by 9 bases, the J end by 2 bases, with 22 bases between. Germline lookup yields CDR1 LNHDA and CDR2 SQIVND (reference sequence). This CDR3 has 16 residues. The CDR3 loop is CASTPPWGRFNTEAFF. CDR3 sequence (DNA): TGTGCCAGCACCCCCCCTTGGGGCAGGTTCAACACTGAAGCTTTCTTT. Looking up the rest from reference TRBV19 and TRBJ1-1 gives the full variable domain: DGGITQSPKYLFRKEGQNVTLSCEQNLNHDAMYWYRQDPGQGLRLIYYSQIVNDFQKGDIAEGYSVSREKKESFPLTVTSAQKNPTAFYLCASTPPWGRFNTEAFFGQGTRLTVV.

V gene TRBV11-3 combines with J gene TRBJ2-3, with 14 nucleotides matching TRBD2. Germline assignment: CDR1 SGHNT and CDR2 YENEEA. Losses at the gene ends were 5 bases for V and 8 bases for J; bases not matched to a gene: 6. CDR3 length: 15 amino acids. In DNA form, the CDR3 reads TGTGCCAGCAGCATGACTAGCGGGGGGGCTGGTACGCAGTATTTT. Its protein is CASSMTSGGAGTQYF.

This clone was detected only once. This rearrangement joins TRBV19 to TRBJ2-2, with D possibly being TRBD1 (6 bases). The CDR3 has 18 amino acids. V was shortened by 3 bases and J by 1 base, with 18 bases between the two germline ends. The germline CDR1 and CDR2 sequences are LNHDA and SQIVND (reference sequence). The DNA of the CDR3 is TGTGCCAGTAGTATCCCTAGGGGGTACAATTTGAACACCGGGGAGCTGTTTTTT. Translated: CASSIPRGYNLNTGELFF.

The chain carries TRBV28 and TRBJ1-2, with D unresolved. Trimming stripped 7 bases from V and 8 bases from J, with 17 bases between. Per germline, CDR1 MDHEN and CDR2 SYDVKM. The CDR3 extends over 13 amino acids. CDR3 bases: TGTGCCAGCACCCCTGGCCCCCGGAGGGGCTACACCTTC. Its translation is CASTPGPRRGYTF.

The chain combines TRBV24-1 with TRBJ2-2, with 7 bases matching TRBD1. Germline V gene lookup returns CDR1 KGHDR and CDR2 SFDVKD. The CDR3 is made up of 16 amino acids. V trimming: 2 bases; J trimming: 4 bases; junction bases outside the gene matches: 6. CDR3 in DNA: TGTGCCACCAGTGATTCGAGCAGGGGGAGCACCGGGGAGCTGTTTTTT. Its protein is CATSDSSRGSTGELFF.

This sequence joins TRBV14 and TRBJ2-3; D remains unclear. Deletions cut 3 bases from V and 6 bases from J, with 7 bases between. The CDR3 length is 12 residues. CDR1 is SGHDN and CDR2 is FVKESK in the germline V gene. CDR3 in DNA: TGTGCCAGCAGCCACCCTGCGGATACGCAGTATTTT. The encoded protein is CASSHPADTQYF.

This rearrangement joins TRBV7-9 to TRBJ1-1; no definite D call. The length of the CDR3 is 12 residues. V was cut by 8 bases and J by 1 base, with 8 bases left in between. Germline lookup yields CDR1 SEHNR and CDR2 FQNEAQ (reference sequence). CDR3 coding DNA: TGTGCCAGCGTTAGTCAGAACACTGAAGCTTTCTTT. This codes for CASVSQNTEAFF.

The V gene is TRBV5-1, the J gene TRBJ1-3; D is perhaps TRBD1 (5 bases). Germline CDR1 is SGHRS and CDR2 is YFSETQ. The CDR3 totals 17 residues. V gave up 0 bases and J gave up 3 bases, with 16 bases separating them. CDR3 loop: CASSLAGGRGGGNTIYF. As DNA, the CDR3 is TGCGCCAGCAGCTTGGCCGGAGGGAGGGGAGGTGGAAACACCATATATTTT.

The sample holds one count of this clone. The chain has TRBV18 and TRBJ1-4; 7 bases line up with TRBD1. J gave up 8 bases and V 2 bases, and 5 bases lay outside the gene matches. CDR1 is KGHSH, CDR2 LQKENI, per germline. The CDR3 extends over 14 amino acids. CDR3 amino acids: CASSPSTGDEKLFF. CDR3 nucleotide sequence: TGTGCCAGCTCACCAAGTACAGGGGACGAAAAACTGTTTTTT.

The rearrangement links TRBV10-3 to TRBJ1-1; a possible D gene is TRBD1 (6 bases). The CDR3 has 14 amino acids. The germline V gene has CDR1 ENHRY and CDR2 SYGVKD. Trimming took off 2 bases at V and 2 bases at J, with 9 bases between the two ends. The CDR3 reads CAISETGINTEAFF. The CDR3 nucleotides are TGTGCCATCAGTGAGACAGGGATAAACACTGAAGCTTTCTTT.

This clone was seen only a few times. This chain joins TRBV9 and TRBJ1-5; possible D gene TRBD1, 6 bases. V was pared by 0 bases and J by 6 bases, with 10 bases between. CDR3 length: 14 residues. Germline V gene data show CDR1 as SGDLS and CDR2 as YYNGEE. CDR3: CASSVEGGLQPQHF. The CDR3 nucleotides read TGTGCCAGCAGCGTAGAGGGGGGGCTTCAGCCCCAGCATTTT.

This chain joins TRBV5-5 and TRBJ1-5; D might be TRBD1 (6 bases). V lost 0 bases to trimming and J lost 6 bases, with 16 bases between them. CDR1 SGHKS and CDR2 YYEKEE come from the germline V gene (reference sequence). CDR3 length: 16 amino acids. CDR3 nucleotide sequence: TGTGCCAGCAGCTTGGCCGGGGGGCAGTTTCGTCAGCCCCAGCATTTT. This encodes CASSLAGGQFRQPQHF. Using reference TRBV5-5 and TRBJ1-5 for the parts outside the CDR3, the full variable domain is DAGVTQSPTHLIKTRGQQVTLRCSPISGHKSVSWYQQVLGQGPQFIFQYYEKEERGRGNFPDRFSARQFPNYSSELNVNALLLGDSALYLCASSLAGGQFRQPQHFGDGTRLSIL.

The rearrangement joins TRBV29-1 to TRBJ2-7; D is possibly TRBD1 (6 bases). This CDR3 has 13 residues. Germline CDR1 and CDR2: SQVTM and ANQGSEA. V lost 7 bases and J lost 3, with 16 bases in between. CDR3 in DNA: TGCAGCGCTTCGGACAGAAATCGCTACGAGCAGTACTTC. This sequence encodes CSASDRNRYEQYF.

The CDR3 DNA reads as TGTGCCAGCAGCGTATGGAGCTATGGCTACACCTTC. As protein: CASSVWSYGYTF. The chain combines TRBV9 with TRBJ1-2, with D unclear. Germline V gene data show CDR1 as SGDLS and CDR2 as YYNGEE. The CDR3 totals 12 residues. With 1 base removed from V and 4 bases from J, the gap between germline ends came to 5 bases.

This clone has only a few counts. This chain links TRBV2 with TRBJ1-5; D is ambiguous. The CDR3 is 15 amino acids. V dropped 5 bases and J dropped 0 bases, with 11 bases sitting between them. Germline CDR1 SNHLY, CDR2 FYNNEI. CDR3 sequence: CASSLSRDSNQPQHF. The CDR3 DNA follows: TGTGCCAGCAGTCTAAGTAGAGATAGCAATCAGCCCCAGCATTTT.

The CDR3 DNA is TGTGCCAGCAGTGACGATAGCTACGAGCAGTACTTC. This gives the protein CASSDDSYEQYF. The chain has TRBV2 and TRBJ2-7; D ambiguous. V was cut by 3 bases and J by 3 bases, with 6 bases left in between. Germline V CDR1 and CDR2: SNHLY, FYNNEI. The CDR3 runs to 12 residues.

The rearrangement links TRBV7-9 to TRBJ1-1; D is possibly TRBD1 (6 bases). Deletions cut 5 bases from V and 4 bases from J, with 17 bases between. This CDR3 has 15 residues. CDR1 is SEHNR, CDR2 FQNEAQ, per germline (reference sequence). The CDR3 region has the DNA TGTGCCAGCAGCGACACACAGGGCTTCAGCACTGAAGCTTTCTTT. Protein: CASSDTQGFSTEAFF.

This clone came up once. The gene calls are TRBV7-8 and TRBJ2-7; 7 bases line up with TRBD2. Germline V CDR1 and CDR2: SGHVS, FQNEAQ. CDR3 length equals 17 residues. Trimming at V came to 5 bases and at J to 3 bases, leaving 16 bases not matched to a gene. The CDR3 DNA sequence: TGTGCCAGCAGCCCCCTCGGGGAAGCTAGCGGAGGCTACGAGCAGTACTTC. This sequence encodes CASSPLGEASGGYEQYF. Filled out from reference TRBV7-8 and TRBJ2-7, the complete variable domain reads GAGVSQSPRYKVAKRGQDVALRCDPISGHVSLFWYQQALGQGPEFLTYFQNEAQLDKSGLPSDRFFAERPEGSVSTLKIQRTQQEDSAVYLCASSPLGEASGGYEQYFGPGTRLTVT.

J is TRBJ2-2 and V is TRBV5-5; D is uncertain. This CDR3 contains 13 residues. The germline gives CDR1 SGHKS, CDR2 YYEKEE (reference sequence). V was cut by 0 bases and J by 7 bases, with 7 bases left in between. The CDR3 region has the DNA TGTGCCAGCAGCTTGGGGGCTATCGGGGAGCTGTTTTTT. Amino acids: CASSLGAIGELFF.

The chain has TRBV11-3 and TRBJ1-2; D perhaps matches TRBD1 (5 bases). The CDR3 runs to 16 residues. Germline CDR1 and CDR2: SGHNT and YENEEA. Trimming shortened V by 5 bases and J by 0 bases, and 16 bases separated the two germline ends. The CDR3 DNA reads TGTGCCAGCAGCAAGAGGACACACGAAGCTAACTATGGCTACACCTTC. Translating gives CASSKRTHEANYGYTF. Using reference TRBV11-3 and TRBJ1-2 for the parts outside the CDR3, the full variable domain is EAGVVQSPRYKIIEKKQPVAFWCNPISGHNTLYWYLQNLGQGPELLIRYENEEAVDDSQLPKDRFSAERLKGVDSTLKIQPAELGDSAVYLCASSKRTHEANYGYTFGSGTRLTVV.

Here the CDR3 reads CASSLATVSGNTIYF. CDR3 sequence (DNA): TGTGCCAGCAGCTTGGCGACAGTCTCTGGAAACACCATATATTTT. The chain has TRBV5-4 and TRBJ1-3, with D possibly TRBD1 on 5 matching bases. Germline CDR1 and CDR2: SGHNT and YYREEE (reference sequence). Deletions cut 0 bases from V and 0 bases from J, with 7 bases between. The length of the CDR3 is 15 residues.

The chain recombines TRBV7-6 with TRBJ2-7, with 9 nucleotides matching TRBD1. Germline trimming cut 5 bases from V and 4 bases from J; bases unmatched to any gene: 9. CDR1 is SGHVS and CDR2 is FNYEAQ in the germline V gene. The CDR3 loop spans 15 amino acids. The CDR3 sequence: CASSPWTGDPYEQYF. CDR3 bases: TGTGCCAGCAGCCCGTGGACAGGGGACCCTTACGAGCAGTACTTC. The full variable domain, completed using reference TRBV7-6 and TRBJ2-7, is GAGVSQSPRYKVTKRGQDVALRCDPISGHVSLYWYRQALGQGPEFLTYFNYEAQQDKSGLPNDRFSAERPEGSISTLTIQRTEQRDSAMYRCASSPWTGDPYEQYFGPGTRLTVT.

This chain uses TRBV28 with TRBJ2-2, with 8 bases aligning to TRBD2. Germline lookup yields CDR1 MDHEN and CDR2 SYDVKM. Germline trimming cut 2 bases from V and 1 base from J; bases unmatched to any gene: 3. This CDR3 contains 16 residues. CDR3 nucleotides: TGTGCCAGCAGTTTAGTGGCGGGGGGGAACACCGGGGAGCTGTTTTTT. Protein sequence: CASSLVAGGNTGELFF.

The V and J genes are TRBV2 and TRBJ2-3; TRBD2 matches at 11 bases. Germline CDR1 and CDR2: SNHLY and FYNNEI. V lost 4 bases, J lost 5 bases, and 5 bases stayed unmatched. The CDR3 runs to 15 residues. The CDR3 nucleotides read TGTGCCAGCAGTGTTAGCGGGGGGGCATTAGATACGCAGTATTTT. This codes for CASSVSGGALDTQYF.

This chain connects TRBV7-9 to TRBJ1-2; the D is unclear. Looked up from germline, CDR1 is SEHNR and CDR2 is FQNEAQ (reference sequence). The V gene lost 1 base and the J gene lost 0 bases, with 6 bases spanning the gap. The CDR3 covers 14 residues. CDR3 protein: CASSLEPPNYGYTF. The CDR3, as DNA: TGTGCCAGCAGCTTAGAGCCCCCTAACTATGGCTACACCTTC.

This clone was observed a handful of times. This chain joins TRBV12-3 or TRBV12-4 and TRBJ2-7, with 7 bases fitting TRBD1. The CDR3 has 13 amino acids. With V trimmed by 4 bases and J by 3 bases, 3 bases remained unmatched. CDR3 region: CASSSGQFYEQYF. The DNA of the CDR3 is TGTGCCAGCAGTTCGGGACAGTTCTACGAGCAGTACTTC.